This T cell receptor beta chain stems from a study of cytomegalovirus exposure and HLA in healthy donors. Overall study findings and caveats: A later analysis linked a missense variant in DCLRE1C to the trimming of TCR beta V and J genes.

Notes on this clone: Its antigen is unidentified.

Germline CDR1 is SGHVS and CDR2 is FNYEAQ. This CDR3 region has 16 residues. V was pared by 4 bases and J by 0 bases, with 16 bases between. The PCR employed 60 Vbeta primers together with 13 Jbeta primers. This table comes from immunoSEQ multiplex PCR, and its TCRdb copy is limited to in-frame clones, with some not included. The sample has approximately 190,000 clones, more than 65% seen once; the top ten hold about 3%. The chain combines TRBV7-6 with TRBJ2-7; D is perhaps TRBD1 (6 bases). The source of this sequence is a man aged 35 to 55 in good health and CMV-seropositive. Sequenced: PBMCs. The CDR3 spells CASSWLGQQPSYEQYF. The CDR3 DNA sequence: TGTGCCAGCAGCTGGCTAGGACAGCAGCCCTCCTACGAGCAGTACTTC.